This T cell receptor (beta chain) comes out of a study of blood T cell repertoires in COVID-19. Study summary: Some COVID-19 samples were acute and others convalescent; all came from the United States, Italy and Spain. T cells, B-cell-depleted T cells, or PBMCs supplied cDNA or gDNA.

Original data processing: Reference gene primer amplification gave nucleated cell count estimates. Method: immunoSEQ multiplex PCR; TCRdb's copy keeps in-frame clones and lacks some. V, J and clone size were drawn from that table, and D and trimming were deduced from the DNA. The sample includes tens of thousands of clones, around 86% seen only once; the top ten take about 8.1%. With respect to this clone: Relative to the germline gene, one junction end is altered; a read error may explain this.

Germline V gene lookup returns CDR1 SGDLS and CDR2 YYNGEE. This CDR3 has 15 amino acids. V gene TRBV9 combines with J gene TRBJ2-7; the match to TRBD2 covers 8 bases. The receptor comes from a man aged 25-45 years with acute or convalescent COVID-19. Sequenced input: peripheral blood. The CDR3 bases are TGTGCCAGCAGCGTGAACAGCGGGAGTTCCTCCGAGCAGTACTTC. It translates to CASSVNSGSSSEQYF.